This entry features one TCR beta chain sequence. The target antigen is unknown. The sample originates from a study of breast tumors, draining lymph nodes, adjacent tissues. General study results and limits: Tumor and nontumor repertoires were significantly more similar in luminal-like than in basal-like breast cancer.

The lymph nodes were axillary draining lymph nodes from breast cancer patients. V lost 3 bases to trimming and J lost 12 bases, with 13 bases between them. CDR1 KGHDR and CDR2 SFDVKD come from the germline V gene. The CDR3 spans 12 residues. One entry per CDR3 protein results from TCRdb running MiXCR on the multiplex PCR reads. This table has approximately 230,000 distinct CDR3 sequences, around 35% appearing once. What was sequenced was axillary lymph node tissue. This clonotype originated in a female donor with breast cancer. Some clones in this sample may be carry-over from other donors' samples. The chain joins TRBV24-1 to TRBJ1-1; perhaps TRBD1 as D (5 bases). The CDR3 DNA follows: TGTGCCACCAGTGATCCCCTCGGGACGTCTTTCTTT. Translating it yields CATSDPLGTSFF.